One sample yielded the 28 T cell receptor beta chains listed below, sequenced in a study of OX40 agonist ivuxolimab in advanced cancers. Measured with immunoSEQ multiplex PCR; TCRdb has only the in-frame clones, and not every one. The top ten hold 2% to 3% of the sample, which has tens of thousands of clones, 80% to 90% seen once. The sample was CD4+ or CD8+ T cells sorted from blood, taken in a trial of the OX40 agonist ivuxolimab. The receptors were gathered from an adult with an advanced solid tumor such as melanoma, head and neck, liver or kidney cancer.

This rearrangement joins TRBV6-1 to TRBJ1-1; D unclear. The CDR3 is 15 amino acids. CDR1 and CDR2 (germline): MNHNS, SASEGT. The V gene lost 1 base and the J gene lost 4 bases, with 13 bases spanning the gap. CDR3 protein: CASSEGDTLPTEAFF. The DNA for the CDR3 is TGTGCCAGCAGTGAAGGGGATACTCTACCCACTGAAGCTTTCTTT.

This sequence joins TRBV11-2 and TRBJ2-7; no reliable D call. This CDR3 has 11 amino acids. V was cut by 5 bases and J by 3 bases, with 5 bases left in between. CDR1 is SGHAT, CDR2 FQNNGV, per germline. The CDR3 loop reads CASSGNYEQYF. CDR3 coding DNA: TGTGCCAGCAGCGGCAACTACGAGCAGTACTTC.

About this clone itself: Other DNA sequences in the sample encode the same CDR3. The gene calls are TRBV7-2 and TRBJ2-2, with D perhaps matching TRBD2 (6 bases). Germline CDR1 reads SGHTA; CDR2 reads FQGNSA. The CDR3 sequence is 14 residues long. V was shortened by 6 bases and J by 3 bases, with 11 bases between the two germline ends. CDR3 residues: CASRAGRYTGELFF. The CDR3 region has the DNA TGTGCCAGCAGGGCGGGACGGTACACCGGGGAGCTGTTTTTT.

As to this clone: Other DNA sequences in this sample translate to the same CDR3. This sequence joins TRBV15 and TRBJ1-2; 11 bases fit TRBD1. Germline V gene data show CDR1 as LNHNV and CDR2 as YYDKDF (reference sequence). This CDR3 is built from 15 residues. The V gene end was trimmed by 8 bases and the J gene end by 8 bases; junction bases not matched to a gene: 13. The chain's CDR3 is CATRRTGGSTVGYTF. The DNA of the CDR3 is TGTGCCACCCGAAGGACAGGGGGCTCGACCGTGGGCTACACCTTC.

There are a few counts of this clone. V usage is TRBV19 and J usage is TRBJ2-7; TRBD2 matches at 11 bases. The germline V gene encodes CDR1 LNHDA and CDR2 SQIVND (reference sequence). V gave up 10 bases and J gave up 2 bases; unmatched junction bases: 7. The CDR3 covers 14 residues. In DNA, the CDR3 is TGTGCCACCGCGAAACTAGCGGGGGCCTACGAGCAGTACTTC. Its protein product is CATAKLAGAYEQYF.

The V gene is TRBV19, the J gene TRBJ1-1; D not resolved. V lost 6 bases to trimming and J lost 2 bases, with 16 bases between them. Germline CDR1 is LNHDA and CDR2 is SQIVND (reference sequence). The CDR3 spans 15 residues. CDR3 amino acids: CASRGLRTANTEAFF. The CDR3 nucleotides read TGTGCCAGTAGAGGCCTCCGGACGGCAAACACTGAAGCTTTCTTT. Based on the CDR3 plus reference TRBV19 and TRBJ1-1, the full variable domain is DGGITQSPKYLFRKEGQNVTLSCEQNLNHDAMYWYRQDPGQGLRLIYYSQIVNDFQKGDIAEGYSVSREKKESFPLTVTSAQKNPTAFYLCASRGLRTANTEAFFGQGTRLTVV.

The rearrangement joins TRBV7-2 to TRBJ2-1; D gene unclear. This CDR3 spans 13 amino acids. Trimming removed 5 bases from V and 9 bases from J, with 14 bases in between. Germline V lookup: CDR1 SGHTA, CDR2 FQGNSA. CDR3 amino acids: CASSHPPYGEQFF. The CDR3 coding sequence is TGTGCCAGCAGCCATCCACCGTACGGTGAGCAGTTCTTC.

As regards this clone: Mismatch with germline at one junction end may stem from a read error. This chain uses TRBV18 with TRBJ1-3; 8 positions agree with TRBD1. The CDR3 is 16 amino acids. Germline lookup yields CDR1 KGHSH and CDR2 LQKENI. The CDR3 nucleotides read TGTGCCAGCTCACCATCCCGACAGGGGTATGGAAACGCCATATATTTT. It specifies CASSPSRQGYGNAIYF. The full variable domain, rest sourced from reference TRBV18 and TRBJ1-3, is NAGVMQNPRHLVRRRGQEARLRCSPMKGHSHVYWYRQLPEEGLKFMVYLQKENIIDESGMPKERFSAEFPKEGPSILRIQQVVRGDSAAYFCASSPSRQGYGNAIYFGEGSWLTVV.

CDR3 sequence (DNA): TGTGCCAGCTACACCCACCAACCAGGGGCAGGAGGATACGAGCAGTACTTC. Residues: CASYTHQPGAGGYEQYF. The rearrangement uses TRBV27 and TRBJ2-5; D possibly corresponds to TRBD1 (6 bases). The J call may not be correct, given that the DNA end is closer to TRBJ2-7. The germline V gene has CDR1 MNHEY and CDR2 SMNVEV (reference sequence). This CDR3 is built from 17 residues.

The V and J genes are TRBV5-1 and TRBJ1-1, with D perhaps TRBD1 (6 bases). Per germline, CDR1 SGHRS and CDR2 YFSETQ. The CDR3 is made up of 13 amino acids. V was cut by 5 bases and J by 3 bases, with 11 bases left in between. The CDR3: CASSYGQYTEAFF. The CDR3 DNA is TGCGCCAGCAGTTACGGACAGTACACTGAAGCTTTCTTT.

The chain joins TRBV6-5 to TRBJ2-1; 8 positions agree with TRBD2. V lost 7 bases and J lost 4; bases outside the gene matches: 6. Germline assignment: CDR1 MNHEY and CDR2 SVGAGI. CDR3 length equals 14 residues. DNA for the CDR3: TGTGCCAGCACCAAGGGACTAGGATACAATGAGCAGTTCTTC. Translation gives CASTKGLGYNEQFF.

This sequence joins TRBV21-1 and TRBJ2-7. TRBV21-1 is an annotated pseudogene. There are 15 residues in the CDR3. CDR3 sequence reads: CASSKDQGRPYEQYF. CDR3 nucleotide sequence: TGTGCCAGCAGCAAAGACCAGGGGAGGCCCTACGAGCAGTACTTC.

The CDR3 spells CASSSLTGVYSYNEQFF. CDR3 DNA sequence: TGTGCCAGCAGCTCTCTGACAGGGGTATACTCCTACAATGAGCAGTTCTTC. The chain links TRBV7-2 to TRBJ2-1; TRBD1 aligns across 8 bases. Germline lookup yields CDR1 SGHTA and CDR2 FQGNSA. The ends lost 4 bases at V and 0 bases at J; junction bases unmatched: 8. The CDR3 covers 17 residues.

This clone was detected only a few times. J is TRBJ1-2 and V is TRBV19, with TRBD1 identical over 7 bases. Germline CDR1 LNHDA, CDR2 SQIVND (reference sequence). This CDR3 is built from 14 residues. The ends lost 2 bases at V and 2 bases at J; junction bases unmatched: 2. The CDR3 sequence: CASSIRQGNYGYTF. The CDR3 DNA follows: TGTGCCAGTAGTATAAGACAGGGAAACTATGGCTACACCTTC. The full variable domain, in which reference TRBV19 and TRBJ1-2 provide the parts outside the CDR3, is DGGITQSPKYLFRKEGQNVTLSCEQNLNHDAMYWYRQDPGQGLRLIYYSQIVNDFQKGDIAEGYSVSREKKESFPLTVTSAQKNPTAFYLCASSIRQGNYGYTFGSGTRLTVV.

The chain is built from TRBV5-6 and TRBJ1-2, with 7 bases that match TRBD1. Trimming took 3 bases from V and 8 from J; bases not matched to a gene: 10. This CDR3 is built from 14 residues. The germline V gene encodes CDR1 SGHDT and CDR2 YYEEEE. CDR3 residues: CASSSQGGIGGYTF. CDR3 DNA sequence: TGTGCCAGCAGCTCCCAGGGGGGGATAGGCGGCTACACCTTC.

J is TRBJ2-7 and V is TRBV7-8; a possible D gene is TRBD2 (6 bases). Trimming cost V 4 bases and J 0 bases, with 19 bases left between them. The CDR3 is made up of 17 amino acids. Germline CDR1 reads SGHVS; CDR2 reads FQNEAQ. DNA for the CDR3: TGTGCCAGCAGCTACCCCCCCGGGAGCAGCTCCTCCTACGAGCAGTACTTC. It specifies CASSYPPGSSSSYEQYF.

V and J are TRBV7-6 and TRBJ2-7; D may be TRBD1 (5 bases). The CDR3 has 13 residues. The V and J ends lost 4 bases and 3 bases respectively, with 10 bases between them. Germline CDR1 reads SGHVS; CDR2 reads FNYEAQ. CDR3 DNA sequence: TGTGCCAGCAGCTCCGCCGACAGCTACGAGCAGTACTTC. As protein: CASSSADSYEQYF.

The CDR3 spells CASSYSYEQYF. CDR3 DNA sequence: TGTGCCAGCAGTTACAGCTACGAGCAGTACTTC. This chain joins TRBV2 and TRBJ2-5, with D hard to call. The end of the DNA is better explained by TRBJ2-7, so the J call may be wrong. There are 11 residues in the CDR3. Germline CDR1 and CDR2: SNHLY and FYNNEI.

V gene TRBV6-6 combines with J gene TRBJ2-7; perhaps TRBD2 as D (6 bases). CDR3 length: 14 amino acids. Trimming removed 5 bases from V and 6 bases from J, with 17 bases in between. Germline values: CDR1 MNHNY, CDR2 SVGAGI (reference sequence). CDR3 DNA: TGTGCCAGCAGTCGGGGGTCGGGATGGTCCGAGCAGTACTTC. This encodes CASSRGSGWSEQYF.

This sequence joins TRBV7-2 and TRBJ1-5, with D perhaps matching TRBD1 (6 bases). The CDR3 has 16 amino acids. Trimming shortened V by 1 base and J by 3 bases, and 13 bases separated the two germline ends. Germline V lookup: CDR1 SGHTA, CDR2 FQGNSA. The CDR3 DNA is TGTGCCAGCAGCTTAGAATACAGGGAGTACAATCAGCCCCAGCATTTT. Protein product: CASSLEYREYNQPQHF.

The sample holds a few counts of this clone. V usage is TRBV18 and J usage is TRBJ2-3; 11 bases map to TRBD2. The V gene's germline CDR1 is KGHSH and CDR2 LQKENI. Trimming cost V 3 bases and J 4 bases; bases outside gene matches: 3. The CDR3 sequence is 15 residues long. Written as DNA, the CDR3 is TGTGCCAGCTCACCGACTAGCGGGGCCGCAGATACGCAGTATTTT. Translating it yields CASSPTSGAADTQYF.

The CDR3 spells CASSATENAGNTIYF. The CDR3 bases are TGTGCCAGTAGTGCTACAGAGAACGCGGGAAACACCATATATTTT. V gene TRBV19 combines with J gene TRBJ1-3; D remains unclear. The CDR3 consists of 15 residues. Trimming removed 5 bases at V and 4 bases at J, with 15 bases between. Germline V CDR1 and CDR2: LNHDA, SQIVND (reference sequence). The full variable domain, with the rest looked up from reference TRBV19 and TRBJ1-3, is DGGITQSPKYLFRKEGQNVTLSCEQNLNHDAMYWYRQDPGQGLRLIYYSQIVNDFQKGDIAEGYSVSREKKESFPLTVTSAQKNPTAFYLCASSATENAGNTIYFGEGSWLTVV.

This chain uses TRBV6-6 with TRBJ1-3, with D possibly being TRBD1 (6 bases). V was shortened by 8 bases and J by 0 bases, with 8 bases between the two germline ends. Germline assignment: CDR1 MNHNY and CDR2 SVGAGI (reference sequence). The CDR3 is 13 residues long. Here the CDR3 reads CASEDSSGNTIYF. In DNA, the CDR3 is TGTGCCAGCGAGGACAGCTCTGGAAACACCATATATTTT.

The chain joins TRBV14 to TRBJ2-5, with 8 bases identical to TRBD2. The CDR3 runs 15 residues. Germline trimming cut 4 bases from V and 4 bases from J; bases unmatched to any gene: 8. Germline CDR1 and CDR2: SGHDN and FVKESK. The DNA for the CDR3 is TGTGCCAGCAGCCTAGTCCAGCGGGAGCTAGAGACCCAGTACTTC. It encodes CASSLVQRELETQYF.

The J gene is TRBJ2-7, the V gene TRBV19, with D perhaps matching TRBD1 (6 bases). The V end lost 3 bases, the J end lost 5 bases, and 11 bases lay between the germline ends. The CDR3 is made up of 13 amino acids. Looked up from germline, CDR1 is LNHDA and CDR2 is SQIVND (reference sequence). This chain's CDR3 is CASSISQGNEQYF. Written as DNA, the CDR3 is TGTGCCAGTAGTATTTCTCAGGGGAACGAGCAGTACTTC.

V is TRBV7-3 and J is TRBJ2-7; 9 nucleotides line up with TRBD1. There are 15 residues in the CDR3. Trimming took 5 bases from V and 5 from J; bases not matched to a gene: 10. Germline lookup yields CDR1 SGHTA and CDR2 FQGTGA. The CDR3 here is CASSPTGTGIHEQYF. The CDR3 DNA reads TGTGCCAGCAGCCCGACCGGGACAGGGATACACGAGCAGTACTTC.

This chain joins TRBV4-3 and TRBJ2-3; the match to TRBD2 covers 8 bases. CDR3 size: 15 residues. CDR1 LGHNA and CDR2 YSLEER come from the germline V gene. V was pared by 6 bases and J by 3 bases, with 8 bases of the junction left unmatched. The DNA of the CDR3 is TGCGCCAGCAGTGAGGGGCCTAGCGGGACAGATACGCAGTATTTT. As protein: CASSEGPSGTDTQYF.

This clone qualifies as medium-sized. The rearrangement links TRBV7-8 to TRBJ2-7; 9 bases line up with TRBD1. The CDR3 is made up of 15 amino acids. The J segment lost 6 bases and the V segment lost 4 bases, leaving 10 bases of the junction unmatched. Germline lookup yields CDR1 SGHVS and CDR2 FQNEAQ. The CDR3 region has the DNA TGTGCCAGCAGCTCGCGACCGGGACAGGGTTCCGAGCAGTACTTC. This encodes CASSSRPGQGSEQYF.